Listed here is a single T cell receptor beta chain. V lost 0 bases to trimming and J lost 4 bases; unmatched junction nucleotides: 5. Germline loops: CDR1 KGHSH, CDR2 LQKENI. This CDR3 is 16 amino acids long. This sample stems from a study of blood T cells in healthy people across ages. About the study: Capture via template switching afforded approximately one barcoded beta molecule per two T cells.

Donor samples were obtained from healthy Caucasian individuals from Russia, aged about 6 to 100. For the second PCR, which ran for about 7 to 12 cycles, a sample-barcoded 5' primer and a J-beta primer mix were used. The authors tagged each cDNA molecule using a template-switch adaptor with 12 random nucleotides. TCRdb analysed the 5' RACE reads with MiXCR anew, one entry per CDR3 protein. This table has more than 1,400,000 distinct CDR3 sequences, roughly 45% appearing once. The receptor's source is a woman younger than 35 in good health. The V call is TRBV18, the J call TRBJ2-1; 8 bases are shared with TRBD1. Sequenced sample: blood. CDR3: CASSPPLRTGYNEQFF. The CDR3, as DNA: TGTGCCAGCTCACCACCGTTAAGGACAGGGTACAATGAGCAGTTCTTC.